The 17 T cell receptor beta chains below all came from one sample that was sequenced in a study of CD8 T cells in ankylosing spondylitis. In TCRdb, the 5' RACE reads were re-called with MiXCR into one record per CDR3 protein. In the table there are more than 150,000 distinct CDR3 sequences, about 18% of which are singletons. The sample comprised blood, either unsorted or a sorted T cell fraction (not recorded which). The receptors derive from a male donor under 30 with ankylosing spondylitis or in good health (not recorded which).

This clonotype has a count of ten or more. V gene TRBV4-1 combines with J gene TRBJ2-1; 9 positions match TRBD1. Trimming removed 0 bases from V and 8 bases from J; junction bases left unmatched: 8. The CDR3 has 16 residues. Looked up from germline, CDR1 is MGHRA and CDR2 is YSYEKL. The CDR3 sequence is CASSQDGRQGEYEQFF. The CDR3 coding sequence is TGCGCCAGCAGCCAAGACGGGAGACAGGGGGAATATGAGCAGTTCTTC.

This chain connects TRBV4-3 to TRBJ2-1; 12 bases line up with TRBD2. V gave up 0 bases and J gave up 4 bases; unmatched junction bases: 7. The CDR3 runs 18 residues. CDR1 and CDR2 (germline): LGHNA, YSLEER. The CDR3 reads CASSQDLTSGRAYNEQFF. In DNA form, the CDR3 reads TGCGCCAGCAGCCAAGATTTGACTAGCGGGAGAGCTTACAATGAGCAGTTCTTC.

The rearrangement joins TRBV28 to TRBJ2-7, with D perhaps being TRBD1 or TRBD2 (5 bases each). Trimming took off 6 bases at V and 5 bases at J, with 14 bases between the two ends. The CDR3 is 13 residues long. Germline-derived CDR1 and CDR2 are MDHEN and SYDVKM. The CDR3 protein is CASSRGALDEQYF. CDR3 in DNA: TGTGCCAGCAGCCGGGGCGCGCTAGACGAGCAGTACTTC.

Many counts were recorded for this clonotype. The rearrangement joins TRBV29-1 to TRBJ2-7, with D perhaps matching TRBD1 or TRBD2 (6 bases each). The CDR3 spans 14 residues. The ends were cut back, 4 bases at V and 3 bases at J, with 16 bases in the middle. Germline V lookup: CDR1 SQVTM, CDR2 ANQGSEA. CDR3 sequence: CSVGRRDKIYEQYF. The CDR3 DNA sequence: TGCAGCGTTGGACGGCGGGACAAAATCTACGAGCAGTACTTC.

This clonotype appeared many times. The CDR3 nucleotides are TGCAGTGCTAGAGATGCTAGGGGGCTACAGCCCCAGCATTTT. The encoded protein is CSARDARGLQPQHF. This chain links TRBV20-1 with TRBJ1-5; 7 bases map to TRBD1. The CDR3 length is 14 residues. CDR1 and CDR2 from the germline V gene are DFQATT and SNEGSKA (reference sequence). The junction had 6 bases not matched to a gene; V was cut back by 0 bases and J by 7 bases.

This clonotype was recorded at least ten times. This chain connects TRBV19 to TRBJ2-5; no reliable D call. V dropped 6 bases and J dropped 1 base, with 9 bases sitting between them. Germline CDR1 and CDR2: LNHDA and SQIVND (reference sequence). The length of the CDR3 is 13 residues. In nucleotides, the CDR3 is TGTGCCAGTAGGATGGGCAGCCAAGAGACCCAGTACTTC. Its translation is CASRMGSQETQYF.

This clonotype was counted ten times or more. The chain has TRBV6-5 and TRBJ1-2, with TRBD1 as a possible D gene (6 bases). The CDR3 has 11 amino acids. Germline CDR1 is MNHEY and CDR2 is SVGAGI. The V and J ends lost 10 bases and 8 bases respectively, with 14 bases between them. This CDR3 reads CATDTGFGYTF. In nucleotides, the CDR3 is TGTGCCACCGACACAGGGTTCGGCTACACCTTC.

This clonotype was observed a handful of times. V and J are TRBV18 and TRBJ2-3, with D unresolved. The length of the CDR3 is 16 residues. Trimming took off 4 bases at V and 3 bases at J, with 17 bases between the two ends. Germline CDR1 KGHSH, CDR2 LQKENI. In DNA, the CDR3 is TGTGCCAGCTCACTACTACAGAGGCATGGAACAGATACGCAGTATTTT. Its translation is CASSLLQRHGTDTQYF.

This clonotype has a count of ten or more. V is TRBV13 and J is TRBJ2-7; the D gene is possibly TRBD2 (5 bases). This CDR3 contains 12 residues. The V gene's germline CDR1 is PRHDT and CDR2 FYEKMQ (reference sequence). Between the trimmed V and J ends, which lost 3 bases and 5 bases, there was a span of 8 bases. DNA for the CDR3: TGTGCCAGCAGCTTTAGGAGGAACGAGCAGTACGTC. Translated, it gives CASSFRRNEQYV.

There are a few counts of this clonotype. The chain recombines TRBV7-2 with TRBJ2-1; 8 positions agree with TRBD1. V dropped 5 bases and J dropped 8; count of bases not matched to a gene: 5. The CDR3 runs to 13 residues. Germline CDR1 reads SGHTA; CDR2 reads FQGNSA. As DNA, the CDR3 is TGTGCCAGCAGCGTACAGGGGGTTTATGAGCAGTTCTTC. This sequence encodes CASSVQGVYEQFF.

The chain employs TRBV12-3 or TRBV12-4 and TRBJ1-1; 7 bases match TRBD1. V lost 6 bases and J lost 2; bases outside the gene matches: 6. This CDR3 is built from 14 residues. Written as DNA, the CDR3 is TGTGCCAGCAGCACTGGGACAGCTAACACTGAAGCTTTCTTT. This translates into CASSTGTANTEAFF.

The table lists this clonotype with many counts. Here the CDR3 reads CATTGLPGGEQYF. Here the CDR3 DNA reads TGTGCCACCACGGGACTCCCCGGTGGAGAGCAGTACTTC. The rearrangement joins TRBV27 to TRBJ2-7; possibly TRBD2 for D (6 bases). Germline CDR1 and CDR2: MNHEY and SMNVEV (reference sequence). The CDR3 sequence is 13 residues long. V was clipped by 10 bases and J by 7 bases, with 20 bases between them.

This clonotype has a count of ten or more. This chain connects TRBV27 to TRBJ2-1, with D perhaps TRBD2 (6 bases). From germline, CDR1 is MNHEY and CDR2 SMNVEV (reference sequence). This CDR3 contains 15 residues. V was pared by 3 bases and J by 2 bases, with 11 bases between. CDR3 protein: CASSFLGGPYNEQFF. DNA of the CDR3: TGTGCCAGCAGTTTCTTAGGAGGGCCCTACAATGAGCAGTTCTTC.

Many counts were recorded for this clonotype. This sequence joins TRBV11-2 and TRBJ2-5; D may be TRBD1 (7 bases). The CDR3 is 15 amino acids. V gave up 8 bases and J gave up 5 bases, with 21 bases separating them. Per the germline V gene, CDR1 is SGHAT and CDR2 is FQNNGV. In DNA, the CDR3 is TGTGCCAGCGGCAGGGGGACTCACGCCGGGGAGACCCAGTACTTC. Protein product: CASGRGTHAGETQYF.

This sequence joins TRBV28 and TRBJ2-7; D not certain. The V gene's germline CDR1 is MDHEN and CDR2 SYDVKM. This CDR3 comprises 14 residues. The ends were cut back, 5 bases at V and 2 bases at J, with 13 bases in the middle. The CDR3 nucleotides are TGTGCCAGCAGTCCGCCCGGGCCTACCTACGAGCAGTACTTC. Translation: CASSPPGPTYEQYF.

This clonotype was seen many times. The chain recombines TRBV12-3 or TRBV12-4 with TRBJ1-5, with 7 bases lining up with TRBD1. V was pared by 6 bases and J by 0 bases, with 2 bases of the junction left unmatched. This CDR3 has 14 amino acids. The chain's CDR3 is CASRGTDSNQPQHF. In nucleotides, the CDR3 is TGTGCCAGCAGGGGGACAGATAGCAATCAGCCCCAGCATTTT.

This clonotype was counted many times. The V and J genes are TRBV5-5 and TRBJ2-3; D is possibly TRBD1 (7 bases). Germline CDR1 reads SGHKS; CDR2 reads YYEKEE (reference sequence). V shed 6 bases and J shed 3 bases, with 11 bases lying between them. The CDR3 has 13 amino acids. The CDR3 nucleotides are TGTGCCAGCACCCCAGGGGGGACAGATACGCAGTATTTT. The encoded protein is CASTPGGTDTQYF.